One and the same sample provided the 22 T cell receptor beta chains below, sequenced in a study of response to subunit inactivated influenza vaccine. TCRdb recomputed calls from the RT-PCR reads with MiXCR, one row per CDR3 protein. The sample has around 850,000 distinct CDR3 sequences, 18% seen once. The sample here was PBMCs from blood, taken around 5 days after vaccination. The source is a man aged 50 to 59 who received an inactivated influenza vaccine.

This clonotype was counted many times. V gene TRBV4-3 combines with J gene TRBJ1-2; a weak D match, TRBD1 (6 bases). Trimming stripped 0 bases from V and 4 bases from J, with 18 bases between. The CDR3 totals 17 residues. Germline V lookup: CDR1 LGHNA, CDR2 YSLEER. CDR3 in amino acids: CASSQESGQPRIYGYTF. In DNA form, the CDR3 reads TGCGCCAGCAGCCAAGAGTCTGGACAGCCGAGGATCTATGGCTACACCTTC.

This clonotype was observed a few times. The genes are TRBV2 and TRBJ2-5; D not certain. V lost 1 base and J lost 5, with 11 bases in between. The CDR3 contains 14 residues. Germline CDR1 is SNHLY and CDR2 is FYNNEI. CDR3 protein: CASSEGGSSETQYF. CDR3 coding DNA: TGTGCCAGCAGTGAAGGTGGTAGTTCGGAGACCCAGTACTTC.

The CDR3 sequence: CASSQDFREQYF. The DNA for the CDR3 is TGCGCCAGCAGCCAAGATTTTCGAGAGCAGTACTTC. The J gene is TRBJ2-7, the V gene TRBV4-3; D is unresolved. CDR1 and CDR2 (germline): LGHNA, YSLEER. CDR3 size: 12 residues. V lost 0 bases and J 7 bases, leaving 7 bases between the germline ends.

The chain is built from TRBV5-1 and TRBJ2-5, with TRBD2 matching over 8 bases. This CDR3 is 16 amino acids long. Germline-derived CDR1 and CDR2 are SGHRS and YFSETQ. Losses at the gene ends were 6 bases for V and 0 bases for J; bases not matched to a gene: 10. CDR3: CASKSASGGNQETQYF. CDR3 in DNA: TGCGCCAGCAAGTCGGCAAGCGGGGGAAACCAAGAGACCCAGTACTTC.

The chain employs TRBV20-1 and TRBJ1-2, with TRBD1 matching 8 bases. The CDR3 is made up of 13 amino acids. Germline V CDR1 and CDR2: DFQATT, SNEGSKA (reference sequence). Germline trimming cut 0 bases from V and 6 bases from J; bases unmatched to any gene: 3. CDR3 nucleotides: TGCAGTGCTAGAGATCCAGGGGGCCATGGCTACACCTTC. Translating it yields CSARDPGGHGYTF.

The table lists this clonotype with a few counts. V gene TRBV7-3 combines with J gene TRBJ2-1, with 12 bases aligning to TRBD2. The J segment lost 1 base and the V segment lost 0 bases, leaving 7 bases of the junction unmatched. In germline, CDR1 is SGHTA, CDR2 FQGTGA. The CDR3 contains 19 residues. The CDR3, as DNA: TGTGCCAGCAGCTTAACCCGGGCTAGCGGGAGGGTGTCCTACAATGAGCAGTTCTTC. It encodes CASSLTRASGRVSYNEQFF.

The chain is built from TRBV7-2 and TRBJ2-7; D is possibly TRBD1 (6 bases). This CDR3 has 15 residues. V was shortened by 5 bases and J by 2 bases, with 16 bases between the two germline ends. Germline V gives CDR1 SGHTA, CDR2 FQGNSA. The DNA for the CDR3 is TGTGCCAGCAGCGCAATCTCAGGGGACACCTACGAGCAGTACTTC. Its translation is CASSAISGDTYEQYF.

The J gene is TRBJ1-1, the V gene TRBV12-3 or TRBV12-4; 7 bases agree with TRBD1. The J segment lost 0 bases and the V segment lost 6 bases, leaving 4 bases of the junction unmatched. The CDR3 is 14 amino acids. The CDR3 is CASSQTGMNTEAFF. CDR3 DNA: TGTGCCAGCAGCCAGACAGGGATGAACACTGAAGCTTTCTTT.

This clonotype was seen a handful of times. The rearrangement links TRBV5-6 to TRBJ2-3, with 13 positions matching TRBD2. The CDR3 covers 18 residues. J was trimmed by 6 bases and V by 0 bases; bases with no gene match: 10. Germline assignment: CDR1 SGHDT and CDR2 YYEEEE. In nucleotides, the CDR3 is TGTGCCAGCAGCTTGGACCGTAGGACTAGCGGGAGCGGTGATACGCAGTATTTT. This gives the protein CASSLDRRTSGSGDTQYF.

The chain couples TRBV20-1 to TRBJ2-7; the D is unclear. CDR3 length: 11 residues. Trimming took off 6 bases at V and 2 bases at J, with 8 bases between the two ends. Germline V gene lookup returns CDR1 DFQATT and CDR2 SNEGSKA (reference sequence). The CDR3 DNA is TGCAGTGCGCAAGACCCCTACGAGCAGTACTTC. It yields the protein CSAQDPYEQYF.

The chain combines TRBV11-2 with TRBJ2-3; D remains ambiguous. The CDR3 runs 14 residues. The V gene's germline CDR1 is SGHAT and CDR2 FQNNGV. V shed 5 bases and J shed 0 bases, with 9 bases lying between them. For the CDR3, the DNA is TGTGCCAGCAGCCACCTGATTAGCACAGATACGCAGTATTTT. Amino acids: CASSHLISTDTQYF.

The genes are TRBV12-3 or TRBV12-4 and TRBJ2-1; 8 bases match TRBD1. V was clipped by 6 bases and J by 2 bases; unmatched bases: 12. The CDR3 is 17 residues long. Written as DNA, the CDR3 is TGTGCCAGCAGCCCCGCCCACGGGACAGGAGCCTACAATGAGCAGTTCTTC. Translating gives CASSPAHGTGAYNEQFF.

The J gene is TRBJ2-7, the V gene TRBV20-1, with 11 bases aligning to TRBD2. V gave up 5 bases and J gave up 5 bases; unmatched junction bases: 11. The CDR3 runs to 15 residues. Germline loops: CDR1 DFQATT, CDR2 SNEGSKA (reference sequence). CDR3 region: CSALLAGGPPHEQYF. CDR3 coding DNA: TGCAGTGCTCTTTTAGCGGGAGGGCCCCCCCACGAGCAGTACTTC.

The chain has TRBV10-2 and TRBJ2-3; 11 nucleotides agree with TRBD2. CDR1 is WSHSY and CDR2 is SAAADI in the germline V gene. CDR3 length: 17 residues. Germline trimming cut 0 bases from V and 0 bases from J; bases unmatched to any gene: 2. The CDR3 sequence: CASSESLAGVSTDTQYF. CDR3 coding DNA: TGCGCCAGCAGTGAGTCACTAGCGGGGGTTAGCACAGATACGCAGTATTTT.

This clonotype was seen only a few times. As DNA, the CDR3 is TGTGCCAGCAGTGTTGATTCACCCCTCCACTTT. Its protein is CASSVDSPLHF. J is TRBJ1-6 and V is TRBV6-1; D remains unclear. The germline CDR1 and CDR2 sequences are MNHNS and SASEGT. The CDR3 spans 11 residues. V was trimmed by 4 bases and J by 8 bases, leaving 3 bases between them.

The chain carries TRBV7-9 and TRBJ2-7; D call uncertain. Germline V gene lookup returns CDR1 SEHNR and CDR2 FQNEAQ (reference sequence). This CDR3 has 12 residues. Between the trimmed V and J ends, which lost 3 bases and 3 bases, there was a span of 6 bases. CDR3 DNA sequence: TGTGCCAGCAGCTTTATATTCTACGAGCAGTACTTC. Translated, it gives CASSFIFYEQYF.

This clonotype was seen only a few times. The rearrangement links TRBV12-3 or TRBV12-4 to TRBJ2-7; no clear D. This CDR3 region has 13 residues. The V gene lost 2 bases and the J gene lost 5 bases, with 10 bases spanning the gap. In nucleotides, the CDR3 is TGTGCCAGCAGTTTAAACCCACCAAACGAGCAGTACTTC. The encoded protein is CASSLNPPNEQYF.

This clonotype was counted a few times. V usage is TRBV7-8 and J usage is TRBJ2-1, with 9 nucleotides matching TRBD2. This CDR3 comprises 16 residues. CDR1 is SGHVS and CDR2 is FQNEAQ in the germline V gene. Trimming removed 2 bases from V and 4 bases from J; junction bases left unmatched: 6. CDR3 protein: CASSLSSGGPYNEQFF. The CDR3 coding sequence is TGTGCCAGCAGCTTATCCAGCGGGGGGCCGTACAATGAGCAGTTCTTC.

This clonotype appeared a few times. This chain joins TRBV6-5 and TRBJ1-1, with 8 bases aligning to TRBD1. The junction had 12 bases not matched to a gene; V was cut back by 7 bases and J by 11 bases. The CDR3 consists of 13 residues. Germline loops: CDR1 MNHEY, CDR2 SVGAGI. For the CDR3, the DNA is TGTGCCAGCATTTCGACAGGGGAAAGATATGCTTTCTTT. This codes for CASISTGERYAFF.

The genes are TRBV7-8 and TRBJ2-6; 9 nucleotides align to TRBD1. Germline CDR1 SGHVS, CDR2 FQNEAQ. V shed 5 bases, J shed 3 bases, and the junction held 8 bases outside the gene matches. This CDR3 is built from 17 residues. The DNA for the CDR3 is TGTGCCAGCAGCCGGGGACAGGGACGGTTTGGGGCCAACGTCCTGACTTTC. Protein product: CASSRGQGRFGANVLTF.

Concerning this clonotype: Mismatch with germline at one junction end may stem from a read error. The chain is built from TRBV14 and TRBJ1-2, with D hard to call. CDR1 and CDR2 (germline): SGHDN, FVKESK. This CDR3 spans 15 amino acids. The CDR3 sequence is CAGSQVNGYSYGYTF. The CDR3 nucleotides are TGTGCCGGCAGCCAGGTTAACGGTTATAGCTATGGCTACACCTTC.

This clonotype was counted a few times. The gene calls are TRBV10-2 and TRBJ2-7; D possibly corresponds to TRBD2 (7 bases). This CDR3 comprises 16 residues. Germline CDR1 reads WSHSY; CDR2 reads SAAADI. Deletions cut 5 bases from V and 2 bases from J, with 19 bases between. CDR3 DNA sequence: TGCGCCAGCAGTCTAACCGGCGGGGGCCTACCCTACGAGCAGTACTTC. This codes for CASSLTGGGLPYEQYF.